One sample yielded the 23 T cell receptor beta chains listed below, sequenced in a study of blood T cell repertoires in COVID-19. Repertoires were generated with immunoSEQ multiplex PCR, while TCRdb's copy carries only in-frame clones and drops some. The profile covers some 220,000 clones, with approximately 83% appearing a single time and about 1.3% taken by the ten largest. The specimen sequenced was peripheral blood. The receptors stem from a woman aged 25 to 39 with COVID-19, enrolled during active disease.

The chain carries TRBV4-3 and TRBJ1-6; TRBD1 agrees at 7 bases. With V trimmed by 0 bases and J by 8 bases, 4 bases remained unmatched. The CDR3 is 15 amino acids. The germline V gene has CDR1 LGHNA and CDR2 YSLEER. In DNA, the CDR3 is TGCGCCAGCAGCCAAGAGGAACAGGGGTATTCACCCCTCCACTTT. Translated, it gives CASSQEEQGYSPLHF.

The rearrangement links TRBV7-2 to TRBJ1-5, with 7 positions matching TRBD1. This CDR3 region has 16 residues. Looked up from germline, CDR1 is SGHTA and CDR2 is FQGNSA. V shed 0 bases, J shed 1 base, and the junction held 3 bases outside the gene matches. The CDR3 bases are TGTGCCAGCAGCTTAGCGAACAGGGGAAGCAATCAGCCCCAGCATTTT. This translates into CASSLANRGSNQPQHF. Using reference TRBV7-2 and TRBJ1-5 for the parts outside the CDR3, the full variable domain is GAGVSQSPSNKVTEKGKDVELRCDPISGHTALYWYRQSLGQGLEFLIYFQGNSAPDKSGLPSDRFSAERTGGSVSTLTIQRTQQEDSAVYLCASSLANRGSNQPQHFGDGTRLSIL.

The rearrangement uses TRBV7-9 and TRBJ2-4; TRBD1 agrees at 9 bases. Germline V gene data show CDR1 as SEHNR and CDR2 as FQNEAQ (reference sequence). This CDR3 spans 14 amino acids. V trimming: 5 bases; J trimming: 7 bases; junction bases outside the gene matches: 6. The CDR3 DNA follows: TGTGCCAGCAGCACCTACAGGGGGCCGAACATTCAGTACTTC. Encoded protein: CASSTYRGPNIQYF.

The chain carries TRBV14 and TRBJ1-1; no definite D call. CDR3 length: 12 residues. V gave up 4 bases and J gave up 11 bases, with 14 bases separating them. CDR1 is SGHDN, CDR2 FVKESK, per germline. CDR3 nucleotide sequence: TGTGCCAGCAGCCCCTCAAATTGGAGGGCTTTCTTT. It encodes CASSPSNWRAFF.

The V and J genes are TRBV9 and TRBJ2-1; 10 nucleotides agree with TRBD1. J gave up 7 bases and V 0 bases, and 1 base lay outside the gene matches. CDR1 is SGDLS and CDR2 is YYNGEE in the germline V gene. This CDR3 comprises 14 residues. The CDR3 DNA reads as TGTGCCAGCAGCGTAGGGGGACAGGGGAATGAGCAGTTCTTC. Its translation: CASSVGGQGNEQFF.

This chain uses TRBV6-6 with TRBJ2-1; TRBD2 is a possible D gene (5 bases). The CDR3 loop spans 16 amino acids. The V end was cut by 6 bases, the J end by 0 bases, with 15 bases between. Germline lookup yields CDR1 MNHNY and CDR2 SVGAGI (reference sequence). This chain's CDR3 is CASSSAEGSSYNEQFF. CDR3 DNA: TGTGCCAGCAGCTCTGCTGAAGGGAGCTCCTACAATGAGCAGTTCTTC.

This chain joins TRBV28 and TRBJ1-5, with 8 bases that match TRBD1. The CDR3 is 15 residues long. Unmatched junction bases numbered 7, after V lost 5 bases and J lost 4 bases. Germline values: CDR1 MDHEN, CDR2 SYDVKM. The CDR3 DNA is TGTGCCAGCAGTGCCCAGGGGGCTGGAAATCAGCCCCAGCATTTT. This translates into CASSAQGAGNQPQHF.

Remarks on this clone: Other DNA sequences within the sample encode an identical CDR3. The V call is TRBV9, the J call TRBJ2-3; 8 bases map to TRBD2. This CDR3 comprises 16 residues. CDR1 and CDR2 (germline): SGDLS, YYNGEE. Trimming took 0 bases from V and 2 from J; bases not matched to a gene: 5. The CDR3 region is CASSVEGLADTDTQYF. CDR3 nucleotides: TGTGCCAGCAGCGTAGAAGGACTAGCAGACACAGATACGCAGTATTTT.

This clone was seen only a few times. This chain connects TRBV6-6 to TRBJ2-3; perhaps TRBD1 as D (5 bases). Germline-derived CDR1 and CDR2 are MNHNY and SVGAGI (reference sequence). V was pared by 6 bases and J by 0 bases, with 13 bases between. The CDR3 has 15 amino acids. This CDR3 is CASRRTPTSTDTQYF. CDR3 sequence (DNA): TGTGCCAGCAGGCGGACACCTACTAGCACAGATACGCAGTATTTT.

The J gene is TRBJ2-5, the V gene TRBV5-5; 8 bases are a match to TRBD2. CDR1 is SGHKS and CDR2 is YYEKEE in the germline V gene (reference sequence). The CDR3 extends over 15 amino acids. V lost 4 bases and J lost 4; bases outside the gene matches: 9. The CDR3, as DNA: TGTGCCAGCAGCCCACCCGGGGGGGGCGGAGAGACCCAGTACTTC. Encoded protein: CASSPPGGGGETQYF.

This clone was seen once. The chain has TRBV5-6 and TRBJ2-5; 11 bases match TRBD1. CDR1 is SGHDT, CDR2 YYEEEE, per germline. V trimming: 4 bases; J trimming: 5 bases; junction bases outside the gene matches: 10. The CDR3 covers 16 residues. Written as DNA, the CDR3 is TGTGCCAGCAGCGAGGGGACAGGGGGAGGGGAGGAGACCCAGTACTTC. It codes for CASSEGTGGGEETQYF.

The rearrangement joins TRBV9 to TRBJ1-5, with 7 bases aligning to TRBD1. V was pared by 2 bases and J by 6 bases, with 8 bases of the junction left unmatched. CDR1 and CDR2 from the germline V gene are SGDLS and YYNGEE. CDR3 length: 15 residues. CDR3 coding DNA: TGTGCCAGCAGCGTTTGGGAACAGGGGACTCAGCCCCAGCATTTT. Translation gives CASSVWEQGTQPQHF.

The CDR3, as DNA: TGTGCCAGCAGCGTAGCAGGGGGTAGGGGCACTGAAGCTTTCTTT. Amino acid sequence: CASSVAGGRGTEAFF. The chain recombines TRBV9 with TRBJ1-1, with 7 bases that match TRBD1. The ends lost 0 bases at V and 4 bases at J; junction bases unmatched: 6. CDR1 and CDR2 (germline): SGDLS, YYNGEE. This CDR3 contains 15 residues.

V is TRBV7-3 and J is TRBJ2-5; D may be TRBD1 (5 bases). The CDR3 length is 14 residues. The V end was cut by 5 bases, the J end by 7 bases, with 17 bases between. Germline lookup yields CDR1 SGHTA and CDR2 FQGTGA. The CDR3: CASSPTGASGTQYF. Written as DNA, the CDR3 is TGTGCCAGCAGCCCTACTGGGGCTTCTGGGACCCAGTACTTC.

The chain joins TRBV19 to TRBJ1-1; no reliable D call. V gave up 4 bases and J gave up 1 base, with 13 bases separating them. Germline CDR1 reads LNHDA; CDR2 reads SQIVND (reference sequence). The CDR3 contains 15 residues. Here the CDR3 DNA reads TGTGCCAGTAGTAGGAGAGGCACCCAGAACACTGAAGCTTTCTTT. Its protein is CASSRRGTQNTEAFF. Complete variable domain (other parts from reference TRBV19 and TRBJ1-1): DGGITQSPKYLFRKEGQNVTLSCEQNLNHDAMYWYRQDPGQGLRLIYYSQIVNDFQKGDIAEGYSVSREKKESFPLTVTSAQKNPTAFYLCASSRRGTQNTEAFFGQGTRLTVV.

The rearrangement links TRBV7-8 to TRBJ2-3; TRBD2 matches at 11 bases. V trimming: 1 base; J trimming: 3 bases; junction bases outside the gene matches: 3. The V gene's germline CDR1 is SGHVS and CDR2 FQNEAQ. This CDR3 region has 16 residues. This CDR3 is CASSLVAGGATDTQYF. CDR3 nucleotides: TGTGCCAGCAGCTTAGTAGCGGGGGGGGCGACAGATACGCAGTATTTT.

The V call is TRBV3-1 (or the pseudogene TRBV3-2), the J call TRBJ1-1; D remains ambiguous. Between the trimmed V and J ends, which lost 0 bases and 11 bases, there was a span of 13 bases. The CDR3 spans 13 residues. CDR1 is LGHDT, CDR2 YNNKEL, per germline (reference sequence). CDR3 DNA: TGTGCCAGCAGCCAAGAGAGTAGTCCGAGGGCTTTCTTT. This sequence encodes CASSQESSPRAFF.

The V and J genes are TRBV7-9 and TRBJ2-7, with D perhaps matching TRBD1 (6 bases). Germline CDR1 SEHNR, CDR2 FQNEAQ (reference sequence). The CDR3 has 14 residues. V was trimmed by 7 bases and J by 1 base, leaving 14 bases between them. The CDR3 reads CASTNNRASYEQYF. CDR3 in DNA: TGTGCCAGCACCAACAACAGGGCGTCCTACGAGCAGTACTTC.

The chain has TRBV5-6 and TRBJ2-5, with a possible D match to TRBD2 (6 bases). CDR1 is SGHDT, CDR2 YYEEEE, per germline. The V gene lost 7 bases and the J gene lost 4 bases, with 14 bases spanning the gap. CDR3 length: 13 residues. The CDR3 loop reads CASSFSGGETQYF. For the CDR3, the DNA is TGTGCCAGCTCATTCTCCGGGGGAGAGACCCAGTACTTC.

The CDR3 protein is CASSDTGFGNTIYF. CDR3 DNA: TGTGCCAGCAGTGATACAGGGTTTGGAAACACCATATATTTT. The chain recombines TRBV2 with TRBJ1-3; weak D call: TRBD1 (6 bases). Germline V lookup: CDR1 SNHLY, CDR2 FYNNEI. Trimming left V 3 bases short and J 3 bases short, with 9 bases between. CDR3 length: 14 amino acids.

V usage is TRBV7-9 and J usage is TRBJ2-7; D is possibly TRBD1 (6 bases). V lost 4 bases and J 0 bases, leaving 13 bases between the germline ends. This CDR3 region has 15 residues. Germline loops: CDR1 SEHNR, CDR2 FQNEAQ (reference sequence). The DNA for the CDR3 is TGTGCCAGCAGCTCAGGGGCGCAAATCTCCTACGAGCAGTACTTC. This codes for CASSSGAQISYEQYF.

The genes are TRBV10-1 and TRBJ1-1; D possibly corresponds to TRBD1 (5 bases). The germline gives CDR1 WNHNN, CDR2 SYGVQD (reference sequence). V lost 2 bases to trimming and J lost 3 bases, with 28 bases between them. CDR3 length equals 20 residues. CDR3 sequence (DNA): TGCGCCAGCAGTGAGGGGGGGGAGATGGCCTTCTGTGATAGAGACACTGAAGCTTTCTTT. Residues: CASSEGGEMAFCDRDTEAFF.

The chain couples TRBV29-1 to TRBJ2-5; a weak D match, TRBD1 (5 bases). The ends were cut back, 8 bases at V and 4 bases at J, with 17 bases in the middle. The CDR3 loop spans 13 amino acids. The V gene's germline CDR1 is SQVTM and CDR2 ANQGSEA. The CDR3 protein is CSTEVRAGETQYF. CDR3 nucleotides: TGCAGCACCGAGGTCAGGGCTGGAGAGACCCAGTACTTC.